The T cell receptor (beta chain) under discussion was sequenced for a study of blood T cell repertoires in COVID-19. On the study more broadly: Spain, Italy and the United States supplied samples that represented acute and convalescent COVID-19. T cells, B-cell-depleted T cells, or PBMCs supplied cDNA or gDNA.

Per the original methods: Amplified reference gene primers provided the basis for estimating nucleated cell counts. Data came from immunoSEQ multiplex PCR; TCRdb stores just in-frame clones and leaves some out. The V and J calls and clone size are taken from that table; D and trimming were inferred from the DNA. The table has hundreds of thousands of clones, approximately 79% seen once. This clone has more than one count but fewer than ten. Germline lookup yields CDR1 SNHLY and CDR2 FYNNEI. CDR3 size: 15 residues. The ends were cut back, 6 bases at V and 6 bases at J, with 20 bases in the middle. The sequence came from a woman of 80 years or more with active or convalescent COVID-19. Sequencing used peripheral blood. The chain has TRBV2 and TRBJ1-1; D is possibly TRBD1 (6 bases). The CDR3 DNA is TGTGCCAGCAGCGGTCAGGGGATCGGGGACGCTGAAGCTTTCTTT. Translation: CASSGQGIGDAEAFF.